Listed below are T cell receptor beta chains from one sample, sequenced in a study of shared clonotypes between healthy human individuals. Sequencing used immunoSEQ multiplex PCR; TCRdb keeps in-frame clones, though not all of them. The table has 2 million or so clones, roughly 94% seen once. Sequenced sample: naive CD4+ T cells sorted from blood. The origin of the receptors is a man aged 18 to 35 in good health. Each CDR3 is given with its conserved first and last residue. D genes are given only for firm matches. Not all rows give a size; the values are once, few, many and, for expanded clones, a class.

size: .; J: TRBJ1-1; D: .; V: TRBV5-1; CDR3: CASTPDSPNTEAFF; DNA: TGCGCCAGCACCCCGGACAGCCCCAACACTGAAGCTTTCTTT
size: .; J: TRBJ2-7; D: TRBD2; V: TRBV6-6; CDR3: CASRLAGESYEQYF; DNA: TGTGCCAGCAGACTAGCGGGAGAAAGCTACGAGCAGTACTTC
size: .; J: TRBJ2-1; D: .; V: TRBV27; CDR3: CASISGPNPNEQFF; DNA: TGTGCCAGCATCAGCGGCCCCAATCCCAATGAGCAGTTCTTC
size: .; J: TRBJ2-1; D: TRBD2; V: TRBV10-3; CDR3: CATGTSSYNEQFF; DNA: TGTGCCACCGGGACTAGCTCCTACAATGAGCAGTTCTTC
size: .; J: TRBJ2-5; D: TRBD2; V: TRBV6-6; CDR3: CASSTPSGRPETQYF; DNA: TGTGCCAGCAGTACCCCTAGCGGGAGACCGGAGACCCAGTACTTC
size: .; J: TRBJ1-2; D: .; V: TRBV9; CDR3: CASSARGPGKANYGYTF; DNA: TGTGCCAGCAGCGCCCGTGGGCCGGGAAAGGCTAACTATGGCTACACCTTC
size: .; J: TRBJ2-3; D: TRBD1; V: TRBV5-1; CDR3: CASTYGQGGTDTQYF; DNA: TGCGCCAGTACCTACGGACAGGGCGGCACAGATACGCAGTATTTT
size: .; J: TRBJ2-5; D: .; V: TRBV11-3; CDR3: CASSLDGSRGETQYF; DNA: TGTGCCAGCAGCTTAGATGGTTCGAGGGGAGAGACCCAGTACTTC
size: once; J: TRBJ2-1; D: .; V: TRBV25-1; CDR3: CASSEIGRNEQFF; DNA: TGTGCCAGCAGTGAAATAGGGCGGAATGAGCAGTTCTTC
size: .; J: TRBJ2-7; D: TRBD2; V: TRBV5-1; CDR3: CASSYSSSRAGVPYEQYF; DNA: TGCGCCAGCAGCTATTCCTCGTCTCGAGCGGGGGTCCCCTACGAGCAGTACTTC
size: .; J: TRBJ1-5; D: .; V: TRBV19; CDR3: CASSNQGTVGQPQHF; DNA: TGTGCCAGTAGTAACCAGGGGACGGTTGGCCAGCCCCAGCATTTT
size: .; J: TRBJ2-5; D: TRBD1; V: TRBV5-1; CDR3: CASSLAGTGVGETQYF; DNA: TGCGCCAGCAGCTTGGCCGGGACAGGGGTGGGAGAGACCCAGTACTTC
size: once; J: TRBJ2-3; D: TRBD2; V: TRBV6-5; CDR3: CASSFYSGGTDTQYF; DNA: TGTGCCAGCAGTTTTTATAGCGGGGGCACAGATACGCAGTATTTT
size: .; J: TRBJ2-3; D: .; V: TRBV6-1; CDR3: CASNRQPDTQYF; DNA: TGTGCCAGCAACCGACAGCCAGATACGCAGTATTTT
size: .; J: TRBJ2-5; D: TRBD2; V: TRBV7-2; CDR3: CASSRGGETQYF; DNA: TGTGCCAGCAGCCGGGGGGGTGAGACCCAGTACTTC
size: .; J: TRBJ2-7; D: .; V: TRBV10-1; CDR3: CASSESGRDYEQYF; DNA: TGCGCCAGCAGTGAGTCGGGTCGGGACTACGAGCAGTACTTC
size: .; J: TRBJ2-5; D: TRBD2; V: TRBV18; CDR3: CASSPPLAGVETQYF; DNA: TGTGCCAGCTCACCACCACTAGCGGGAGTGGAGACCCAGTACTTC
size: .; J: TRBJ1-2; D: TRBD1; V: TRBV27; CDR3: CASSRGDRGTGGYTF; DNA: TGTGCCAGCAGCCGGGGGGACAGGGGGACGGGTGGCTACACCTTC
size: .; J: TRBJ2-3; D: .; V: TRBV7-9; CDR3: CASSLVGSDTQYF; DNA: TGTGCCAGCAGCTTAGTTGGATCAGATACGCAGTATTTT
size: .; J: TRBJ1-5; D: .; V: TRBV9; CDR3: CASSVGVLGNQPQHF; DNA: TGTGCCAGCAGCGTAGGGGTTTTGGGCAATCAGCCCCAGCATTTT
size: .; J: TRBJ2-5; D: TRBD1; V: TRBV5-1; CDR3: CASSLGPAGGQETQYF; DNA: TGCGCCAGCAGCTTGGGCCCGGCAGGGGGACAAGAGACCCAGTACTTC
size: .; J: TRBJ2-3; D: .; V: TRBV5-1; CDR3: CASSSSADTQYF; DNA: TGCGCCAGCAGCTCTAGTGCAGATACGCAGTATTTT
size: .; J: TRBJ1-2; D: .; V: TRBV25-1; CDR3: CASSGDRLGESYTF; DNA: TGTGCCAGCAGTGGAGACAGGTTGGGGGAGAGCTACACCTTC
size: .; J: TRBJ2-3; D: .; V: TRBV5-8; CDR3: CASSFGTSDTQYF; DNA: TGTGCCAGCAGCTTTGGGACTTCAGATACGCAGTATTTT
size: .; J: TRBJ1-1; D: .; V: TRBV25-1; CDR3: CASSDPLMNTEAFF; DNA: TGTGCCAGCAGTGACCCACTCATGAACACTGAAGCTTTCTTT
size: once; J: TRBJ2-1; D: TRBD2; V: TRBV25-1; CDR3: CASSRPGLASLEQFF; DNA: TGTGCCAGCAGTAGGCCGGGACTAGCGTCGTTAGAGCAGTTCTTC
size: .; J: TRBJ2-5; D: .; V: TRBV5-4; CDR3: CASSLEGGATETQYF; DNA: TGTGCCAGCAGCTTGGAAGGCGGGGCTACGGAGACCCAGTACTTC
size: .; J: TRBJ2-1; D: .; V: TRBV10-3; CDR3: CAISPRQDNEQFF; DNA: TGTGCCATCAGCCCACGTCAGGACAATGAGCAGTTCTTC
size: .; J: TRBJ2-7; D: .; V: TRBV9; CDR3: CASSSDSRSWNEQYF; DNA: TGTGCCAGCAGCAGCGACAGTAGGTCGTGGAACGAGCAGTACTTC
size: .; J: TRBJ1-1; D: .; V: TRBV6-6; CDR3: CASTLGTSNTEAFF; DNA: TGTGCCAGCACTCTCGGGACATCCAACACTGAAGCTTTCTTT
size: .; J: TRBJ2-2; D: .; V: TRBV6-7; CDR3: CASNLPDTGELFF; DNA: TGTGCCAGCAACCTCCCGGACACCGGGGAGCTGTTTTTT